This is a list of T cell receptor beta chains from one sample in a study of shared clonotypes between healthy human individuals. The assay was immunoSEQ multiplex PCR, and TCRdb's table has in-frame clones only and misses some. The table has approximately 1.5 million clones, roughly 98.5% seen once. The sequenced sample was naive CD4+ T cells sorted from blood. Receptor source: a man aged 30-40 years in good health. Both conserved end residues are trimmed from each CDR3.

V	J	CDR3
TRBV4-1	TRBJ1-1	ASSHPTNVRGLRDTEAF
TRBV18	TRBJ2-7	ASSPGDGRVIYEQY
TRBV18	TRBJ2-1	ASSPFTSGGSYNEQF
TRBV6-1	TRBJ1-2	ATIRAATRDGYT
TRBV2	TRBJ1-1	ASSGGRGMNTEAF
TRBV20-1	TRBJ1-5	SAGDQPQH
TRBV5-6	TRBJ2-7	ASNTFKTSGPYEQY
TRBV29-1	TRBJ2-1	SGLTSGRAGEQF
TRBV7-8	TRBJ2-7	ASSLRDRAYEQY
TRBV4-1	TRBJ1-1	ASSWDRNTEAF
TRBV29-1	TRBJ2-4	SARQALRAKNIQY
TRBV28	TRBJ1-4	ASTRYYGATNEKLF
TRBV18	TRBJ2-1	ASSPPFSGQGYNEQF
TRBV5-4	TRBJ2-3	ASSPGYNRADTQY
TRBV1	TRBJ2-1	TSSQGHPGLARPYTSYNEQF
TRBV11-2	TRBJ2-1	ASNWRETRNEQF